The clone carrying this TCR beta chain was counted at least ten times. Its antigen is not identified. V was clipped by 4 bases and J by 4 bases, with 5 bases between them. Germline values: CDR1 MNHNS, CDR2 SASEGT. The CDR3 is 12 amino acids. The entry originates in a study of shared clonotypes between healthy human individuals. The overall study: Researchers assigned three CD4 naive, three CD4 memory, two CD8 naive and one CD8 memory plate to each donor.

Several immunoSEQ plates received, in even portions, the genomic DNA of each subset. TCRdb's table, derived via immunoSEQ multiplex PCR, lists solely in-frame clones and lacks some. The repertoire consists of some 1.1 million clones, with 60% to 80% occurring once and the leading ten covering 0.85% to 1%. Study-wide points: Rarefaction exposed incomplete sorted-subset sequencing despite large depth. A few donors had 4% to 6.5% of their naive CD4 clonotypes in common.

The sequence was collected from a man younger than 35 in good health. Some clones in this sample may be carry-over from other donors' samples. The chain is built from TRBV6-1 and TRBJ1-5; D is unclear. The sequenced material came from memory CD4+ T cells from PBMCs. The subset: CD45RA-negative fraction. DNA for the CDR3: TGTGCCAGCAGTGTTATAAATCAGCCCCAGCATTTT. As protein: CASSVINQPQHF.